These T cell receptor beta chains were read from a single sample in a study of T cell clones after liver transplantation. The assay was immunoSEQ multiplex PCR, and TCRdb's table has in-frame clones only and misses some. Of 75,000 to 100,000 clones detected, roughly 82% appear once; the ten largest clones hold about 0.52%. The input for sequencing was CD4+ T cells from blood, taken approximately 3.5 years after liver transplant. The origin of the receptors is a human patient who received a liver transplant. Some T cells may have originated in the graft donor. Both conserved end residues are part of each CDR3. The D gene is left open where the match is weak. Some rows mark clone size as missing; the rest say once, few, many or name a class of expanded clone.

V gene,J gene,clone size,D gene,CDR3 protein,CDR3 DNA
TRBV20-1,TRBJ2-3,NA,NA,CSAGPSKAQYF,TGCAGTGCTGGTCCTAGTAAGGCGCAGTATTTT
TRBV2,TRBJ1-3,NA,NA,CASIGTSGGNTIYF,TGTGCCAGCATCGGGACTTCAGGAGGAAACACCATATATTTT
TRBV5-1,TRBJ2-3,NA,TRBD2,CASSLKTSGSTDTQYF,TGCGCCAGCAGCCTAAAGACTAGCGGGAGCACAGATACGCAGTATTTT
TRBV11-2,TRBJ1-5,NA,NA,CASSILGASNQPQHF,TGTGCCAGCAGCATTCTTGGGGCAAGCAATCAGCCCCAGCATTTT
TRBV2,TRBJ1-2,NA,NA,CASSDNVILYGYTF,TGTGCCAGCAGTGACAATGTCATACTCTATGGCTACACCTTC
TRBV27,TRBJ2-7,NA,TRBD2,CASSSLAGGTYEQYF,TGTGCCAGCAGTTCACTAGCGGGTGGGACCTACGAGCAGTACTTC
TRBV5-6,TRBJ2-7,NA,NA,CASTPPGRVGEQYF,TGTGCCAGCACCCCCCCGGGCAGGGTGGGCGAGCAGTACTTC
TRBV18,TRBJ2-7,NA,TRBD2,CASSILGTSGSAEQYF,TGTGCCAGCTCCATACTTGGGACTAGCGGGAGTGCCGAGCAGTACTTC
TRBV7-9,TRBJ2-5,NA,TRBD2,CASSSLAAETQYF,TGTGCCAGCAGCTCGCTAGCGGCCGAGACCCAGTACTTC
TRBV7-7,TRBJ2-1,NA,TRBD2,CASSLAGGNNEQFF,TGTGCCAGCAGCTTAGCGGGAGGGAACAATGAGCAGTTCTTC
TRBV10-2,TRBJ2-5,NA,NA,CASSELLPQGTQYF,TGCGCCAGCAGTGAGTTACTTCCTCAAGGGACCCAGTACTTC
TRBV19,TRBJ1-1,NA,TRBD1,CASSIDRAGGGMNTEAFF,TGTGCCAGTAGTATAGATCGGGCAGGGGGCGGCATGAACACTGAAGCTTTCTTT
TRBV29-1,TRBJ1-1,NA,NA,CSVRGGRAMNTEAFF,TGCAGCGTCAGGGGAGGGAGGGCCATGAACACTGAAGCTTTCTTT
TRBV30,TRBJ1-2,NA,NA,CAWSVNGFYGYTF,TGTGCCTGGAGTGTAAACGGGTTCTATGGCTACACCTTC
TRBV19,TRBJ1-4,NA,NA,CAREGRQLFF,TGTGCCAGGGAAGGGCGACAACTGTTTTTT
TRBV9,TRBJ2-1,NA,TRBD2,CASSAYGLAGGRRDEQFF,TGTGCCAGCAGCGCCTATGGACTAGCGGGAGGGCGAAGGGATGAGCAGTTCTTC
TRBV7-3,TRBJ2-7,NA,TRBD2,CASSRGLADEQYF,TGTGCCAGCAGCCGGGGACTAGCTGACGAGCAGTACTTC
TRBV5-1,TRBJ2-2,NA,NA,CASSEGLDRELFF,TGCGCCAGCAGCGAAGGATTAGACAGGGAGCTGTTTTTT
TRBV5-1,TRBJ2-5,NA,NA,CASSWYSPQETQYF,TGCGCCAGCAGCTGGTACAGCCCACAAGAGACCCAGTACTTC
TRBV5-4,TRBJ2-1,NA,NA,CASSTQQNYNEQFF,TGTGCCAGCAGCACCCAACAGAACTACAATGAGCAGTTCTTC
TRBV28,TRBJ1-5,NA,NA,CASSLDGTQPQHF,TGTGCCAGCAGTTTGGACGGGACTCAGCCCCAGCATTTT
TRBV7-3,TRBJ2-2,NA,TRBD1,CASRQATGDTGELFF,TGTGCCAGCAGGCAGGCGACAGGGGACACCGGGGAGCTGTTTTTT
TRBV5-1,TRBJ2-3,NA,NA,CASSTDPSSTDTQYF,TGCGCCAGCAGCACAGACCCGTCTAGCACAGATACGCAGTATTTT
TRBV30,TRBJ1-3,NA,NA,CAWNPGLNTIYF,TGTGCCTGGAACCCAGGCTTAAACACCATATATTTT
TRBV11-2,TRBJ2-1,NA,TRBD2,CASSSSGRGTYNEQFF,TGTGCCAGCAGCTCCTCGGGGAGGGGTACCTACAATGAGCAGTTCTTC
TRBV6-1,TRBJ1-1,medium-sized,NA,CASSEALIQGGNTEAFF,TGTGCCAGCAGTGAAGCGCTCATACAGGGAGGGAACACTGAAGCTTTCTTT
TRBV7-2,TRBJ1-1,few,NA,CASSPSGTEMNTEAFF,TGTGCCAGCAGTCCCAGCGGCACCGAGATGAACACTGAAGCTTTCTTT
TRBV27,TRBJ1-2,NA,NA,CASSLYPNYGYTF,TGTGCCAGCAGTTTATATCCTAACTATGGCTACACCTTC
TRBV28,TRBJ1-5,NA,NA,CASSSGNQPQHF,TGTGCCAGCTCCTCGGGCAATCAGCCCCAGCATTTT
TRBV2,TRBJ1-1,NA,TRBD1,CARSQGTYTEAFF,TGTGCCAGGTCACAGGGGACGTACACTGAAGCTTTCTTT
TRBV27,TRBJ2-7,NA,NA,CASSQYQTGSSYEQYF,TGTGCCAGCAGTCAGTACCAAACAGGGAGCTCCTACGAGCAGTACTTC
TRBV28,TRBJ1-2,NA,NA,CASSRVGNYGYTF,TGTGCCAGCAGTCGGGTCGGTAACTATGGCTACACCTTC
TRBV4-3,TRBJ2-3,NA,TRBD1,CASSQEGQGTDTQYF,TGCGCCAGCAGCCAAGAAGGACAGGGCACAGATACGCAGTATTTT
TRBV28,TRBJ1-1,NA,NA,CASSWGANTEAFF,TGTGCCAGCAGTTGGGGGGCGAACACTGAAGCTTTCTTT
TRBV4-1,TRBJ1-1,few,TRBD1,CASRGTGANTEAFF,TGCGCCAGCAGAGGGACAGGGGCGAACACTGAAGCTTTCTTT
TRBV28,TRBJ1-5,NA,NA,CASSSDGYNQPQHF,TGTGCCAGCAGTTCTGACGGGTACAATCAGCCCCAGCATTTT
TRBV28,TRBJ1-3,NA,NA,CASSLYIAGNTIYF,TGTGCCAGCAGTTTATACATTGCTGGAAACACCATATATTTT
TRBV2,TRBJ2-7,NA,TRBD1,CASTFDRGAYEQYF,TGTGCCAGCACCTTCGACAGGGGCGCCTACGAGCAGTACTTC
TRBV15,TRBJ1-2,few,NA,CATRERDTLNYGYTF,TGTGCCACCAGGGAGAGGGACACTCTAAACTATGGCTACACCTTC
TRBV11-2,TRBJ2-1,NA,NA,CASSFEGNNEQFF,TGTGCCAGCAGCTTCGAGGGGAACAATGAGCAGTTCTTC
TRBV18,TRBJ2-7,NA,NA,CASSPRSYEQYF,TGTGCCAGCTCACCTAGATCCTACGAGCAGTACTTC
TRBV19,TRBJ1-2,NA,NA,CASILSTGGNYGYTF,TGTGCCAGTATCCTTTCGACAGGTGGGAACTATGGCTACACCTTC
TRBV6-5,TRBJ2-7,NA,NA,CASRPTGRGSEQYF,TGTGCCAGCAGACCGACAGGCCGCGGAAGCGAGCAGTACTTC
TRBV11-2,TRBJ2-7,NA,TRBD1,CASSFWGQAYEQYF,TGTGCCAGCAGCTTTTGGGGACAGGCCTACGAGCAGTACTTC
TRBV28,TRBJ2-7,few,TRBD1,CASSSTGTGAYEQYF,TGTGCCAGCAGTTCTACCGGGACAGGGGCCTACGAGCAGTACTTC
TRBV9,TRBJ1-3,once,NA,CASSPATASGNTIYF,TGTGCCAGCAGCCCTGCGACAGCCTCTGGAAACACCATATATTTT
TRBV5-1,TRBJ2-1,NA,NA,CASSAGQNNEQFF,TGCGCCAGCAGCGCTGGACAGAACAATGAGCAGTTCTTC
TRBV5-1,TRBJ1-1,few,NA,CASSFSQTLNTEAFF,TGCGCCAGCAGCTTTTCACAGACACTGAACACTGAAGCTTTCTTT
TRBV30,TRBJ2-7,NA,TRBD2,CAWSDNPGLAGEQYF,TGTGCCTGGAGTGATAACCCGGGACTAGCGGGAGAGCAGTACTTC
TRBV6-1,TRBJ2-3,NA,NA,CASSEGPHGTQYF,TGTGCCAGCAGTGAAGGCCCGCACGGTACGCAGTATTTT